This T cell receptor (beta chain) comes out of a study of STAT5B mutations in CD4+ large granular lymphocyte leukemia. Study context: Among healthy controls, a particular HLA allele went with more CDR3 'QG' motifs. General study points: Compared with healthy controls (2/35), patient top clones favored TRBV06 (8/27). Without HLA matching, higher CD4+ than CD8+ T-LGLL clonality could reflect small sample size.

On this clone: The antigen is unknown.

V shed 2 bases, J shed 5 bases, and the junction held 7 bases outside the gene matches. Germline V gene lookup returns CDR1 SGHTA and CDR2 FQGNSA. The CDR3 contains 16 residues. Repertoires were generated with immunoSEQ multiplex PCR, while TCRdb's copy carries only in-frame clones and drops some. The sample shows 25,000 to 30,000 clones, about three quarters of them seen only once. The rearrangement uses TRBV7-2 and TRBJ2-1; 9 bases match TRBD2. Sequenced input: CD4+ T cells from blood buffy coats. The TCR originated in a human donor in good health. Written as DNA, the CDR3 is TGTGCCAGCAGCTTATGGTCTAGCGGGGCAGACAATGAGCAGTTCTTC. Protein product: CASSLWSSGADNEQFF.